Sequencing of this T cell receptor (beta chain) was carried out in a study of shared clonotypes between healthy human individuals. The CDR3 extends over 15 amino acids. Looked up from germline, CDR1 is SGDLS and CDR2 is YYNGEE. V lost 3 bases and J lost 7, with 17 bases in between. CD8 cells regarded as naive lacked CD45RO, were positively chosen for CCR7, and omitted terminally differentiated effector memory CD45RA+ cells. Generated by immunoSEQ multiplex PCR, the TCRdb table keeps only in-frame clones and is missing some. The sample lists around 1.9 million clones, around 93% occurring once. This receptor was identified in a young man in good health. Some clones in this sample may be carry-over from other donors' samples. Source material: naive CD8+ T cells from PBMCs. The chain recombines TRBV9 with TRBJ2-1, with D possibly TRBD2 on 5 matching bases. The CDR3 loop reads CASSGLVGAGNEQFF. The CDR3 DNA reads as TGTGCCAGCAGCGGTCTTGTGGGAGCTGGGAATGAGCAGTTCTTC.